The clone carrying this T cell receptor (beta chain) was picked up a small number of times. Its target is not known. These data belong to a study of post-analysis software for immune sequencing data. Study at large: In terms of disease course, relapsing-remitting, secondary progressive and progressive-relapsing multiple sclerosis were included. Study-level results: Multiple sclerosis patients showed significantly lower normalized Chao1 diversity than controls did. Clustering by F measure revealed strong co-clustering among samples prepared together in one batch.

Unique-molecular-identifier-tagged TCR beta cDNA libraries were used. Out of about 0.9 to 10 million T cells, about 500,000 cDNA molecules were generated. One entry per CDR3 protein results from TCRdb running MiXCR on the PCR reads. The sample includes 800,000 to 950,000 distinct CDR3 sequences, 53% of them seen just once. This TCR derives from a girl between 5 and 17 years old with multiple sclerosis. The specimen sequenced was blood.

The CDR3 DNA is TGTGCCACCAGCAGAGAAGAACCATACCCTACCCAGTACTTC. This gives the protein CATSREEPYPTQYF. The J gene is TRBJ2-5, the V gene TRBV15, with no clear D. Germline V gives CDR1 LNHNV, CDR2 YYDKDF (reference sequence). Trimming took 0 bases from V and 8 from J, leaving 13 bases between them. CDR3 size: 14 residues.